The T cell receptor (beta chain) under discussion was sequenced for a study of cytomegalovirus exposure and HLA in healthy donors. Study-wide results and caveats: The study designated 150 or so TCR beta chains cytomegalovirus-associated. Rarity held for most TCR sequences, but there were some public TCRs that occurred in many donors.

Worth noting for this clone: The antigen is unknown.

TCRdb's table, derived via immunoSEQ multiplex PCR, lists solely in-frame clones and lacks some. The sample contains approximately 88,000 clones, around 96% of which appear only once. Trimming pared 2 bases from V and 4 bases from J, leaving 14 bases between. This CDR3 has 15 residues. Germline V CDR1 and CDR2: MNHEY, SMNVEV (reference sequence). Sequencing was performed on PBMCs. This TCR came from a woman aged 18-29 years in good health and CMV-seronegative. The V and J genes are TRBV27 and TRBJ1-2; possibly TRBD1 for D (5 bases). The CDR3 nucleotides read TGTGCCAGCAGTTTAGACCTCGGGGGAGGCTATGGCTACACCTTC. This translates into CASSLDLGGGYGYTF.